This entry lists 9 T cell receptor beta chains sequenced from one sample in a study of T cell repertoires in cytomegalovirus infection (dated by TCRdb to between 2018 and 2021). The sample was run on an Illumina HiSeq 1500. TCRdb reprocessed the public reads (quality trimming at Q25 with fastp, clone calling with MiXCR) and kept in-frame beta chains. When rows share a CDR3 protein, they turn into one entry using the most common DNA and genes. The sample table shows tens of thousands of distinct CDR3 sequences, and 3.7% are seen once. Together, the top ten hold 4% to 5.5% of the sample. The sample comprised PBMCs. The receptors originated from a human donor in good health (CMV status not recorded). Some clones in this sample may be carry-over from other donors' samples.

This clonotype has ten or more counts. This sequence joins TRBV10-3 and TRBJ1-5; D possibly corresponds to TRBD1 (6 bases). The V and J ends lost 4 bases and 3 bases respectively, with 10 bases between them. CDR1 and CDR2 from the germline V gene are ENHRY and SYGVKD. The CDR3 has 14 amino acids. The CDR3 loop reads CAISGTGLNQPQHF. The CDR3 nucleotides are TGTGCCATCAGTGGAACAGGGCTCAATCAGCCCCAGCATTTT.

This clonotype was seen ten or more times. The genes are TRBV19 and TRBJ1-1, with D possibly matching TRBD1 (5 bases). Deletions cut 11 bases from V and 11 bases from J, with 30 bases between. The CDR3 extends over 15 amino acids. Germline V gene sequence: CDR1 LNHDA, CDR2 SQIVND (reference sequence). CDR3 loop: CASRAGQASQGAAFF. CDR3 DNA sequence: TGTGCCTCCCGAGCGGGGCAGGCCTCCCAAGGTGCGGCTTTCTTT.

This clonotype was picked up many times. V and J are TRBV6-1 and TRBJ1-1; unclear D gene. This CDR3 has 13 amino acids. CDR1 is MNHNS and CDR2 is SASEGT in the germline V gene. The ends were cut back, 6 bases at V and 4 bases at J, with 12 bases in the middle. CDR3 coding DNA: TGTGCCAGCAGAAGGGTAGGGAGCACTGAAGCTTTCTTT. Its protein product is CASRRVGSTEAFF.

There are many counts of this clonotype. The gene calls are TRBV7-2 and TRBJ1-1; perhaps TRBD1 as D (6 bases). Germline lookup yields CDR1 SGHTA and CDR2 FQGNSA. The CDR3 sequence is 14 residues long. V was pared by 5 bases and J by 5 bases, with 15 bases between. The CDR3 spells CASSLGQGLTEAFF. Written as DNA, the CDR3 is TGTGCCAGCAGCCTAGGTCAGGGGCTGACTGAAGCTTTCTTT.

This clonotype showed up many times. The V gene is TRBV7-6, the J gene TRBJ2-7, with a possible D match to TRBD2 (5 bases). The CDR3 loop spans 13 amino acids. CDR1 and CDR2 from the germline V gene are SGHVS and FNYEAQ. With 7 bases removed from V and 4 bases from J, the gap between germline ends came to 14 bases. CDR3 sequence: CASTLSEGYEQYF. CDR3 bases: TGTGCCAGCACCCTCTCCGAGGGTTACGAGCAGTACTTC.

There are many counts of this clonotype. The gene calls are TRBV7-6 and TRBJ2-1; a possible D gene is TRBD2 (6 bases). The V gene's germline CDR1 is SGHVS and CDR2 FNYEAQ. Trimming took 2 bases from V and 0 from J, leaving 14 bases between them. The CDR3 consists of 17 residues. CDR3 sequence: CASSLNSGGSSYNEQFF. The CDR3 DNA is TGTGCCAGCAGCTTAAACTCTGGGGGGAGCTCCTACAATGAGCAGTTCTTC.

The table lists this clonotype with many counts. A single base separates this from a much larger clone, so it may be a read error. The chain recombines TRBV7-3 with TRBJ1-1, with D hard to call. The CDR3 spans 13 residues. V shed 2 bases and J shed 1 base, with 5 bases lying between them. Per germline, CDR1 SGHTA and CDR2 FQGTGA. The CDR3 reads CASSLYANTEAFF. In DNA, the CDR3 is TGTGCCAGCAGCTTATACGCGAACACTGAAGCTTTCTTT.

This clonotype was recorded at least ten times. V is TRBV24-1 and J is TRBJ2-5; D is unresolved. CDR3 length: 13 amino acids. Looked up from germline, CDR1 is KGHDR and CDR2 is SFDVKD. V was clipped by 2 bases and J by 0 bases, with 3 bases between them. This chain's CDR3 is CATSDYYQETQYF. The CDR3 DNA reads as TGTGCCACCAGTGATTATTACCAAGAGACCCAGTACTTC.

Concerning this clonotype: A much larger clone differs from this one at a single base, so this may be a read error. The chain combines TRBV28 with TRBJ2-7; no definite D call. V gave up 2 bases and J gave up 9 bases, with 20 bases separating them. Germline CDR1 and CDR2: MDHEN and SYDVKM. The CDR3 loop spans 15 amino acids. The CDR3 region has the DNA TGTGCCAGCAGTTTAAGTCGGGTCGGCGTAGACGGGCAGTACTTC. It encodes CASSLSRVGVDGQYF.